These 19 T cell receptor beta chains came from one sample sequenced in a study of metastatic and nonmetastatic thyroid tumors. From the PCR reads, TCRdb re-called clones with MiXCR. Here the sample spans 25,000 to 35,000 clones, 30% being singletons. Ahead of thyroid surgery, no patient had received treatment of any kind. Sequencing used blood. Source of these receptors: a female donor with papillary thyroid cancer or a benign thyroid nodule (not recorded which). Some clones in this sample may be carry-over from other donors' samples.

The chain has TRBV18 and TRBJ1-2, with TRBD1 matching 7 bases. Germline V CDR1 and CDR2: KGHSH, LQKENI. This CDR3 is 14 amino acids long. Losses at the gene ends were 2 bases for V and 3 bases for J; bases not matched to a gene: 3. DNA for the CDR3: TGTGCCAGCTCACCAGGGCAGGGGGACTATGGCTACACCTTC. Translated, it gives CASSPGQGDYGYTF.

The rearrangement uses TRBV20-1 and TRBJ1-1, with 7 bases that match TRBD1. This CDR3 region has 9 residues. Germline CDR1 and CDR2: DFQATT and SNEGSKA (reference sequence). CDR3 DNA sequence: TGCAGATGGGACAGAGAAGCTTTCTTT. Its translation: CRWDREAFF.

V and J are TRBV6-1 and TRBJ1-5, with D tentatively TRBD1 (5 bases). CDR1 is MNHNS, CDR2 SASEGT, per germline. Trimming cost V 3 bases and J 2 bases, with 11 bases left between them. The CDR3 extends over 15 amino acids. The CDR3: CASSDWDGGNQPQHF. CDR3 nucleotides: TGTGCCAGCAGTGATTGGGACGGGGGCAATCAGCCCCAGCATTTT.

The table lists this clone with a few counts. The chain couples TRBV19 to TRBJ2-1; 11 nucleotides align to TRBD2. There are 15 residues in the CDR3. With V trimmed by 4 bases and J by 6 bases, 5 bases remained unmatched. Germline V gene lookup returns CDR1 LNHDA and CDR2 SQIVND (reference sequence). CDR3 DNA: TGTGCCAGTAGTACCTCTAGCGGGAGGACCAATGAGCAGTTCTTC. Protein: CASSTSSGRTNEQFF.

Note on this clone: At one of its ends the junction is not consistent with the germline gene, which may arise from a read error. The chain carries TRBV5-1 and TRBJ2-7; TRBD1 is a possible D gene (6 bases). Germline V gives CDR1 SGHRS, CDR2 YFSETQ. The CDR3 loop spans 14 amino acids. CDR3 region: CSSSSYSGVGEQYF. The CDR3 region has the DNA TGCTCCAGCAGCTCCTACTCAGGGGTAGGCGAGCAGTACTTC.

This chain uses TRBV20-1 with TRBJ1-3; no clear D gene. Trimming took off 4 bases at V and 3 bases at J, with 13 bases between the two ends. The V gene's germline CDR1 is DFQATT and CDR2 SNEGSKA (reference sequence). The CDR3 is 14 amino acids. CDR3 sequence reads: CSATPDTYGNTIYF. In DNA form, the CDR3 reads TGCAGTGCTACACCTGACACCTATGGAAACACCATATATTTT.

This clone was seen ten or more times. The chain carries TRBV4-3 and TRBJ2-7; TRBD1 aligns across 9 bases. The germline gives CDR1 LGHNA, CDR2 YSLEER. The CDR3 totals 15 residues. Unmatched junction bases numbered 0, after V lost 0 bases and J lost 0 bases. The CDR3 DNA is TGCGCCAGCAGCCAAGAACAGGGGGCCTCCTACGAGCAGTACTTC. It codes for CASSQEQGASYEQYF.

Relative to its sample, this clone is medium-sized. The chain combines TRBV6-2 or TRBV6-3 with TRBJ2-7, with 10 bases identical to TRBD2. The V and J ends lost 7 bases and 5 bases, in that order; junction bases with no gene match: 8. The CDR3 extends over 14 amino acids. From germline, CDR1 is MNHEY and CDR2 SVGEGT. The CDR3 loop reads CASTASGSFHEQYF. For the CDR3, the DNA is TGTGCCAGCACTGCTAGCGGGAGTTTCCACGAGCAGTACTTC.

The chain joins TRBV3-1 to TRBJ2-3; 11 bases agree with TRBD2. Per germline, CDR1 LGHDT and CDR2 YNNKEL (reference sequence). The CDR3 length is 16 residues. The J segment lost 8 bases and the V segment lost 7 bases, leaving 14 bases of the junction unmatched. CDR3 coding DNA: TGTGCCAGCATCGCCCCACTAGCGGGAGAGGGAGGTACGCAGTATTTT. Translated: CASIAPLAGEGGTQYF.

The table lists this clone with many counts. The chain links TRBV28 to TRBJ2-7; D unresolved. This CDR3 contains 12 residues. Germline CDR1 reads MDHEN; CDR2 reads SYDVKM. V lost 6 bases and J 3 bases, leaving 9 bases between the germline ends. CDR3 residues: CASRLPGYEQYF. CDR3 DNA sequence: TGTGCCAGCAGATTACCAGGCTACGAGCAGTACTTC.

There are many counts of this clone. V usage is TRBV20-1 and J usage is TRBJ2-1; 9 nucleotides line up with TRBD2. The V and J ends lost 1 base and 5 bases, in that order; junction bases with no gene match: 9. The CDR3 loop spans 16 amino acids. The V gene's germline CDR1 is DFQATT and CDR2 SNEGSKA (reference sequence). CDR3 coding DNA: TGCAGTGCTAGAGGAGGCGGGAGGGCCAAAAACAATGAGCAGTTCTTC. This translates into CSARGGGRAKNNEQFF.

V gene TRBV18 combines with J gene TRBJ1-1; D is ambiguous. The CDR3 contains 14 residues. CDR1 is KGHSH and CDR2 is LQKENI in the germline V gene. Deletions cut 0 bases from V and 5 bases from J, with 10 bases between. The CDR3 coding sequence is TGTGCCAGCTCACCACCGCGGGGAATAACTGAAGCTTTCTTT. It is translated as CASSPPRGITEAFF.

This clone showed up many times. The rearrangement uses TRBV3-1 and TRBJ2-3; tentative D call: TRBD1 (5 bases). CDR3 length equals 15 residues. The V and J ends lost 4 bases and 0 bases respectively, with 11 bases between them. CDR1 and CDR2 from the germline V gene are LGHDT and YNNKEL (reference sequence). DNA for the CDR3: TGTGCCAGCAGCCCGACAGTGACTAGCACAGATACGCAGTATTTT. Its protein product is CASSPTVTSTDTQYF.

The rearrangement uses TRBV20-1 and TRBJ2-2; no clear D. Germline V gene sequence: CDR1 DFQATT, CDR2 SNEGSKA (reference sequence). CDR3 size: 14 residues. V shed 1 base and J shed 7 bases, with 13 bases lying between them. CDR3 nucleotides: TGCAGTGCTAGAGTAAGGCGGTTTGGCGGGGAGCTGTTTTTT. This sequence encodes CSARVRRFGGELFF.

Ten or more counts support this clone. The chain recombines TRBV7-9 with TRBJ2-1; D unresolved. The CDR3 loop spans 16 amino acids. V lost 1 base and J lost 0, with 10 bases in between. CDR1 SEHNR and CDR2 FQNEAQ come from the germline V gene (reference sequence). The CDR3 nucleotides are TGTGCCAGCAGCTTAGGAGACTTTAGCTCCTACAATGAGCAGTTCTTC. Translated: CASSLGDFSSYNEQFF.

This clone was seen once. The chain has TRBV30 and TRBJ1-5; D is unclear. Trimming shortened V by 5 bases and J by 4 bases, and 24 bases separated the two germline ends. Germline assignment: CDR1 GTSNPN and CDR2 SVGIG (reference sequence). The CDR3 loop spans 17 amino acids. CDR3 amino acids: CAWGRMAVGNLNQPQHF. The CDR3 DNA reads as TGTGCCTGGGGTCGAATGGCAGTAGGGAATCTTAATCAGCCCCAGCATTTT.

This clone was counted at least ten times. The chain is built from TRBV25-1 and TRBJ2-4; D remains unclear. In germline, CDR1 is MGHDK, CDR2 SYGVNS. The CDR3 loop spans 11 amino acids. V shed 5 bases and J shed 4 bases, with 3 bases lying between them. The CDR3 protein is CASSNKNIQYF. Here the CDR3 DNA reads TGTGCCAGCAGTAATAAAAACATTCAGTACTTC. Using reference TRBV25-1 and TRBJ2-4 for the parts outside the CDR3, the full variable domain is EADIYQTPRYLVIGTGKKITLECSQTMGHDKMYWYQQDPGMELHLIHYSYGVNSTEKGDLSSESTVSRIRTEHFPLTLESARPSHTSQYLCASSNKNIQYFGAGTRLSVL.

This clone was found many times. One end of the junction varies from germline; a read error may be responsible. The J gene is TRBJ2-7, the V gene TRBV6-2 or TRBV6-3; 8 positions agree with TRBD1. Germline CDR1 and CDR2: MNHEY and SVGEGT. The CDR3 runs 14 residues. The CDR3 loop is CASSLLGQDYEQYF. CDR3 DNA sequence: TGTGCCAGCAGTTTACTGGGACAGGACTACGAACAGTACTTC.

This clone was observed at least ten times. This chain uses TRBV7-2 with TRBJ1-5, with 9 bases fitting TRBD1. V trimming: 5 bases; J trimming: 7 bases; junction bases outside the gene matches: 12. The CDR3 totals 16 residues. Germline CDR1 reads SGHTA; CDR2 reads FQGNSA. DNA for the CDR3: TGTGCCAGCAGCAGAATTGCCGGGACAGGGTACCAGCCCCAGCATTTT. Translating it yields CASSRIAGTGYQPQHF.